The 3 T cell receptor beta chains in this list originate from one sample, sequenced in a study of cytomegalovirus exposure and HLA in healthy donors. PCR amplification relied on 60 Vbeta primers (plus 13 Jbeta primers). The repertoire was sequenced with immunoSEQ multiplex PCR; TCRdb's copy has only in-frame clones and lacks some. The sample shows 150,000 to 200,000 clones, about 80% of them seen only once. Sequencing was carried out using PBMCs. The receptors come from a woman in her 40s in good health and CMV-seronegative.

This sequence joins TRBV7-2 and TRBJ2-1, with TRBD2 matching over 13 bases. V gave up 2 bases and J gave up 7 bases; unmatched junction bases: 8. This CDR3 contains 17 residues. The germline CDR1 and CDR2 sequences are SGHTA and FQGNSA. CDR3 loop: CASSLSGAGLAGNEQFF. DNA for the CDR3: TGTGCCAGCAGCTTATCTGGGGCGGGACTAGCGGGAAATGAGCAGTTCTTC.

This sequence joins TRBV7-2 and TRBJ1-2, with TRBD1 matching 9 bases. Germline V gene data show CDR1 as SGHTA and CDR2 as FQGNSA. V trimming: 5 bases; J trimming: 4 bases; junction bases outside the gene matches: 5. The CDR3 length is 14 residues. The CDR3: CASSRTGDVYGYTF. For the CDR3, the DNA is TGTGCCAGCAGCCGGACAGGGGACGTCTATGGCTACACCTTC.

This clone was seen once. V usage is TRBV20-1 and J usage is TRBJ2-7, with D unresolved. Germline V gene lookup returns CDR1 DFQATT and CDR2 SNEGSKA (reference sequence). Trimming shortened V by 1 base and J by 2 bases, and 3 bases separated the two germline ends. The CDR3 is made up of 11 amino acids. CDR3 DNA: TGCAGTGCTAGAGTCACCTACGAGCAGTACTTC. Residues: CSARVTYEQYF.